This T cell receptor (beta chain) was sequenced during a study of blood T cell repertoires in COVID-19. How the authors handled the data: Using reference gene primer amplification, nucleated cell counts were estimated. Libraries were prepared by immunoSEQ multiplex PCR; TCRdb keeps only in-frame clonotypes and omits some of them. V and J calls and clone size follow that table, whereas D and trimming were derived from the DNA. Of around 470,000 clones detected, roughly 87% appear once; the ten largest clones hold approximately 0.9%. Trimming removed 1 base from V and 2 bases from J; junction bases left unmatched: 14. The CDR3 spans 20 residues. Per germline, CDR1 SNHLY and CDR2 FYNNEI.

The TCR was taken from a man between 18 and 35 years old with COVID-19, enrolled during active disease. Input material: peripheral blood. The chain carries TRBV2 and TRBJ2-1, with 10 bases fitting TRBD2. CDR3 region: CASSEVIASGRSRTYNEQFF. Here the CDR3 DNA reads TGTGCCAGCAGTGAAGTGATCGCTAGCGGGAGAAGCCGAACCTACAATGAGCAGTTCTTC.